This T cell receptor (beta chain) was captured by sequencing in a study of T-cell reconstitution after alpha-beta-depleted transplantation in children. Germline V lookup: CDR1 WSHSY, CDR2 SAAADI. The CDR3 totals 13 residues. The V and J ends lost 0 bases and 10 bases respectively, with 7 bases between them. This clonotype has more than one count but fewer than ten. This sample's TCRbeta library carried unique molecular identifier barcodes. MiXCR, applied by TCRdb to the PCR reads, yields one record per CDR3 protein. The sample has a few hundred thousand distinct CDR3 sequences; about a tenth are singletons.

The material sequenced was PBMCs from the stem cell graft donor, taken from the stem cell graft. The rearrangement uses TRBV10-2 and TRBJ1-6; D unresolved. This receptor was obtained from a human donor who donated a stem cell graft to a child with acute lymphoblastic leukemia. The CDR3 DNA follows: TGCGCCAGCAGTGAGTCGACTCGGTCACCCCTCCACTTT. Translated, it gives CASSESTRSPLHF.